The 3 T cell receptor beta chains given below trace back to one sample, sequenced in a study of CD8+ T cells in alopecia areata listed by TCRdb under 2018. The library was built by means of the immunoSEQ multiplex PCR assay. RNA was extracted from all samples and reverse transcribed into cDNA as template for TCR sequencing. Imported from immuneACCESS, the table was reduced by TCRdb to in-frame sequences with V and J called. These copies leave out some clones; in studies compared against another copy, an unresolved V gene accounts for under half, and the cause of the remainder is not known. The sample data list 150,000 to 200,000 clones, and over 50% of these were observed just once. About 14% of the sample belongs to the ten largest clones. The time point label here, explained by the study, means: baseline before oral tofacitinib. The material sequenced was CD4+ T cells sorted from blood, taken at week 0. The receptors were sampled from a human donor with alopecia areata.

This clone has a handful of counts. The chain recombines TRBV5-5 with TRBJ1-1; D remains unclear. Trimming cost V 2 bases and J 5 bases, with 13 bases left between them. The V gene's germline CDR1 is SGHKS and CDR2 YYEKEE (reference sequence). The CDR3 totals 14 residues. As DNA, the CDR3 is TGTGCCAGCAGCTTAGTATCGGGCCAAACTGAAGCTTTCTTT. This translates into CASSLVSGQTEAFF.

The V and J genes are TRBV2 and TRBJ2-3, with 10 bases lining up with TRBD2. V shed 6 bases and J 7 bases; nucleotides not matched to a gene: 10. The germline V gene encodes CDR1 SNHLY and CDR2 FYNNEI. CDR3 length: 15 amino acids. The CDR3 loop is CASRDQTSGINTQYF. The CDR3 DNA sequence: TGTGCCAGCAGGGACCAAACTAGCGGGATAAATACGCAGTATTTT. Together with reference TRBV2 and TRBJ2-3, the CDR3 gives the full variable domain: EPEVTQTPSHQVTQMGQEVILRCVPISNHLYFYWYRQILGQKVEFLVSFYNNEISEKSEIFDDQFSVERPDGSNFTLKIRSTKLEDSAMYFCASRDQTSGINTQYFGPGTRLTVL.

The chain couples TRBV11-2 to TRBJ1-2, with D possibly being TRBD1 (5 bases). CDR3 size: 13 residues. Trimming removed 3 bases from V and 4 bases from J, with 9 bases in between. Looked up from germline, CDR1 is SGHAT and CDR2 is FQNNGV. The CDR3 bases are TGTGCCAGCAGCTTTTCGGGGACCTATGGCTACACCTTC. Encoded protein: CASSFSGTYGYTF.